This passage covers 17 T cell receptor beta chains from one sample sequenced in a study of T cell clonotyping in hematopoietic cell transplantation. Produced via immunoSEQ multiplex PCR; TCRdb's table is partial and in-frame only. The sample shows approximately 9,000 clones, about 80% of them seen only once. Specimen: peripheral blood mononuclear cells, collected 180 days after allogeneic stem cell transplant. The receptors originated from a female patient aged 45 to 65 who had an allogeneic stem cell transplant from a related donor, so the T cells may come from the graft donor. Some clones in this sample may be carry-over from other donors' samples.

The V and J genes are TRBV9 and TRBJ1-1; perhaps TRBD1 as D (5 bases). The germline V gene has CDR1 SGDLS and CDR2 YYNGEE. CDR3 length: 16 amino acids. Deletions cut 2 bases from V and 4 bases from J, with 18 bases between. CDR3 residues: CASSVASGTRGTEAFF. The CDR3 DNA reads as TGTGCCAGCAGCGTCGCCTCCGGCACGAGGGGCACTGAAGCTTTCTTT.

The chain employs TRBV5-6 and TRBJ2-7; D may be TRBD2 (5 bases). There are 16 residues in the CDR3. Germline assignment: CDR1 SGHDT and CDR2 YYEEEE. V was clipped by 6 bases and J by 0 bases, with 19 bases between them. As DNA, the CDR3 is TGTGCCAGCACCCCCGGGTTAGGACTGAGCTCCTACGAGCAGTACTTC. Protein: CASTPGLGLSSYEQYF.

V usage is TRBV6-5 and J usage is TRBJ1-1; no clear D. This CDR3 is 13 amino acids long. Germline CDR1 is MNHEY and CDR2 is SVGAGI. V was shortened by 0 bases and J by 1 base, with 3 bases between the two germline ends. The CDR3 region has the DNA TGTGCCAGCAGTTACTCGAGGAACACTGAAGCTTTCTTT. Its protein is CASSYSRNTEAFF.

This clone appeared once. The chain joins TRBV6-5 to TRBJ1-1, with D unclear. Deletions cut 6 bases from V and 2 bases from J, with 16 bases between. Germline CDR1 is MNHEY and CDR2 is SVGAGI. This CDR3 has 15 residues. CDR3 protein: CASSPTGRTNTEAFF. Here the CDR3 DNA reads TGTGCCAGCAGCCCGACGGGCAGGACTAACACTGAAGCTTTCTTT.

This rearrangement joins TRBV7-2 to TRBJ2-3; 11 nucleotides line up with TRBD2. V dropped 4 bases and J dropped 2; count of bases not matched to a gene: 2. The germline V gene has CDR1 SGHTA and CDR2 FQGNSA. The CDR3 sequence is 15 residues long. The CDR3: CASSSSGGLTDTQYF. The CDR3 coding sequence is TGTGCCAGCAGCTCTAGCGGGGGGCTCACAGATACGCAGTATTTT.

The genes are TRBV6-1 and TRBJ1-2; 7 bases match TRBD1. With 6 bases clipped from V and 5 bases from J, the junction kept 6 bases outside the gene matches. The CDR3 has 13 amino acids. Per germline, CDR1 MNHNS and CDR2 SASEGT. This CDR3 reads CASSEGQYYGYTF. CDR3 sequence (DNA): TGTGCCAGCAGCGAGGGACAGTATTATGGCTACACCTTC.

The chain uses TRBV15 and TRBJ1-6; TRBD1 might be the D (5 bases). The CDR3 covers 15 residues. V lost 1 base and J lost 7, with 11 bases in between. CDR1 and CDR2 from the germline V gene are LNHNV and YYDKDF (reference sequence). The CDR3 DNA follows: TGTGCCACCAGCAGAGCCCAGGGATCCAATTCACCCCTCCACTTT. As protein: CATSRAQGSNSPLHF.

This clone was counted only a few times. The chain combines TRBV4-1 with TRBJ1-1; D remains unclear. The V and J ends lost 2 bases and 0 bases respectively, with 13 bases between them. CDR3 size: 16 residues. Germline values: CDR1 MGHRA, CDR2 YSYEKL. CDR3 nucleotides: TGCGCCAGCAGCCAAAGTTCGGCGGGTATGAACACTGAAGCTTTCTTT. Its translation is CASSQSSAGMNTEAFF.

The chain combines TRBV30 with TRBJ2-2; D may be TRBD1 or TRBD2 (5 bases each). CDR1 is GTSNPN and CDR2 is SVGIG in the germline V gene (reference sequence). Trimming pared 5 bases from V and 13 bases from J, leaving 20 bases between. This CDR3 has 13 amino acids. CDR3: CAWGGSAATRLFF. CDR3 DNA sequence: TGTGCCTGGGGGGGTTCGGCGGCAACTAGGCTGTTTTTT.

This chain joins TRBV6-6 and TRBJ2-6, with D possibly being TRBD1 or TRBD2 (5 bases each). The ends were cut back, 4 bases at V and 0 bases at J, with 7 bases in the middle. This CDR3 has 15 residues. Germline loops: CDR1 MNHNY, CDR2 SVGAGI (reference sequence). CDR3 DNA: TGTGCCAGCAGTTGGGGGATCTCTGGGGCCAACGTCCTGACTTTC. Translated, it gives CASSWGISGANVLTF.

This clone is deemed large. V gene TRBV29-1 combines with J gene TRBJ1-1; TRBD1 might be the D (5 bases). CDR3 length: 15 amino acids. Germline V gene data show CDR1 as SQVTM and CDR2 as ANQGSEA. V was cut by 7 bases and J by 1 base, with 19 bases left in between. The CDR3 here is CSAEGREDGNTEAFF. The CDR3 coding sequence is TGCAGCGCCGAGGGCAGGGAAGATGGGAACACTGAAGCTTTCTTT.

The chain joins TRBV4-3 to TRBJ1-2, with no clear D. Germline lookup yields CDR1 LGHNA and CDR2 YSLEER. The CDR3 spans 13 residues. V lost 1 base and J 8 bases, leaving 11 bases between the germline ends. The CDR3 nucleotides read TGCGCCAGCAGCCAAGGCGGGTTAGGGGGCTACACCTTC. Protein: CASSQGGLGGYTF.

J is TRBJ2-7 and V is TRBV7-8; D perhaps matches TRBD1 (5 bases). V lost 4 bases to trimming and J lost 3 bases, with 16 bases between them. Germline V gene sequence: CDR1 SGHVS, CDR2 FQNEAQ. This CDR3 has 15 residues. As DNA, the CDR3 is TGTGCCAGCAGCTCATCTGGGGCCAGGGTCTACGAGCAGTACTTC. Its protein is CASSSSGARVYEQYF.

The chain links TRBV19 to TRBJ1-2, with a possible D match to TRBD1 (6 bases). V gave up 7 bases and J gave up 6 bases, with 15 bases separating them. The CDR3 sequence is 13 residues long. Germline loops: CDR1 LNHDA, CDR2 SQIVND (reference sequence). The CDR3 region is CASTSRGLNGYTF. In DNA form, the CDR3 reads TGTGCCAGTACAAGTCGGGGGCTCAATGGCTACACCTTC.

The V call is TRBV19, the J call TRBJ2-7; tentative D call: TRBD1 (6 bases). Trimming pared 2 bases from V and 3 bases from J, leaving 14 bases between. The length of the CDR3 is 15 residues. Germline CDR1 and CDR2: LNHDA and SQIVND (reference sequence). CDR3 in amino acids: CASSITGLQVYEQYF. In DNA, the CDR3 is TGTGCCAGTAGTATAACAGGGTTACAGGTCTACGAGCAGTACTTC.

The rearrangement joins TRBV6-4 to TRBJ2-2; no clear D. CDR1 and CDR2 from the germline V gene are MRHNA and SNTAGT. The ends were cut back, 6 bases at V and 0 bases at J, with 8 bases in the middle. The CDR3 has 14 amino acids. CDR3 sequence (DNA): TGTGCCAGCAGCTTAGGGACGAACACCGGGGAGCTGTTTTTT. Translated, it gives CASSLGTNTGELFF.

The CDR3 spells CASSRTAQLGAEQYF. CDR3 bases: TGTGCCAGTAGTAGGACGGCGCAATTAGGGGCCGAGCAGTACTTC. The chain joins TRBV19 to TRBJ2-7; D might be TRBD1 (5 bases). V shed 4 bases and J shed 6 bases, with 19 bases lying between them. CDR3 length equals 15 residues. The germline V gene encodes CDR1 LNHDA and CDR2 SQIVND (reference sequence).